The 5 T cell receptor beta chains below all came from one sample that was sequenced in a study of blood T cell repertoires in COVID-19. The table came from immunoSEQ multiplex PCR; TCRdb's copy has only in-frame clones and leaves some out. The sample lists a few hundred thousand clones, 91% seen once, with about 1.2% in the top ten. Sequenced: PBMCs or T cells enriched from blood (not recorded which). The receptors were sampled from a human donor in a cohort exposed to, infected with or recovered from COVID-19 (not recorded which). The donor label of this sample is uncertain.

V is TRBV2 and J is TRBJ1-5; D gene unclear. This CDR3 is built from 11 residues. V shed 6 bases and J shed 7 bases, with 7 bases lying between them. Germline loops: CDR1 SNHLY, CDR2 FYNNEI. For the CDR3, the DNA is TGTGCCAGCAGGGGAGGGCAGCCCCAGCATTTT. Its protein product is CASRGGQPQHF.

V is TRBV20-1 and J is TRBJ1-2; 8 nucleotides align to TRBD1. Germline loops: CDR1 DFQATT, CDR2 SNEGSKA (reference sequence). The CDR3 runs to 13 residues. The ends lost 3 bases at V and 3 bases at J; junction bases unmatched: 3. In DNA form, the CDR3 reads TGCAGTGCTAGTCACAGGGGGGACTATGGCTACACCTTC. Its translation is CSASHRGDYGYTF.

This CDR3 is CASSWDSSQEDNSPLHF. The CDR3 nucleotides are TGTGCCAGCAGCTGGGACAGTTCCCAGGAGGATAATTCACCCCTCCACTTT. J is TRBJ1-6 and V is TRBV5-8, with 7 positions matching TRBD1. Trimming cost V 3 bases and J 5 bases; bases outside gene matches: 11. The CDR3 sequence is 17 residues long. Per the germline V gene, CDR1 is SGHTS and CDR2 is YDEGEE. Full variable domain (outside the CDR3, taken from reference TRBV5-8 and TRBJ1-6): EAGVTQSPTHLIKTRGQQATLRCSPISGHTSVYWYQQALGLGLQFLLWYDEGEERNRGNFPPRFSGRQFPNYSSELNVNALELEDSALYLCASSWDSSQEDNSPLHFGNGTRLTVT.

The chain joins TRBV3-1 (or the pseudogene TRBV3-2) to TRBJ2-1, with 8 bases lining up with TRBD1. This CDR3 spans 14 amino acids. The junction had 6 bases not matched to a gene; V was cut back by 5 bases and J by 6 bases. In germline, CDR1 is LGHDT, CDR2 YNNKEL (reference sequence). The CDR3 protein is CASSSRTGFNEQFF. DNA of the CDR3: TGTGCCAGCAGCTCCCGGACAGGGTTCAATGAGCAGTTCTTC.

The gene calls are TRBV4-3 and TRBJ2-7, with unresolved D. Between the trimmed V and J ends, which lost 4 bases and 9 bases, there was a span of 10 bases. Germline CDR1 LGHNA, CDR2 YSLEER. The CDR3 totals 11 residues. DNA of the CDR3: TGCGCCAGCAGCCTCGGTGCGGTGCAGTACTTC. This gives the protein CASSLGAVQYF.